The 6 T cell receptor beta chains presented below share a single source sample, sequenced in a study of siplizumab effects on memory and regulatory T cells. Only in-frame clones appear in the TCRdb table, and some are missing; sequencing was by immunoSEQ multiplex PCR. The sample contains 9,200 or so clones, 55% to 75% of which appear only once. The sequenced material came from effector memory CD8+ T cells sorted from blood. Subset noted: unstimulated CD8+ effector memory T cells. These receptor sequences come from a human donor in good health.

This chain uses TRBV18 with TRBJ2-5; 14 nucleotides align to TRBD2. The J call is in doubt because the DNA end fits TRBJ2-7 better. CDR1 KGHSH and CDR2 LQKENI come from the germline V gene. The length of the CDR3 is 17 residues. The CDR3 reads CASSPRLAGGTTYEQYF. CDR3 nucleotides: TGTGCCAGCTCACCAAGACTAGCGGGAGGGACTACCTACGAGCAGTACTTC.

V gene TRBV29-1 combines with J gene TRBJ2-5; D uncertain. CDR3 size: 14 residues. Germline-derived CDR1 and CDR2 are SQVTM and ANQGSEA. The V and J ends lost 4 bases and 4 bases respectively, with 16 bases between them. CDR3 residues: CSVVGYSSGETQYF. As DNA, the CDR3 is TGCAGCGTTGTTGGGTACTCCTCTGGAGAGACCCAGTACTTC. Supplemented by reference TRBV29-1 and TRBJ2-5, the full variable domain reads SAVISQKPSRDICQRGTSLTIQCQVDSQVTMMFWYRQQPGQSLTLIATANQGSEATYESGFVIDKFPISRPNLTFSTLTVSNMSPEDSSIYLCSVVGYSSGETQYFGPGTRLLVL.

This clone turned up a few times. V is TRBV18 and J is TRBJ2-1, with a possible D match to TRBD1 (6 bases). Germline CDR1 KGHSH, CDR2 LQKENI. The germline V and J ends were trimmed by 6 bases and 10 bases, with 16 bases remaining between them. The CDR3 sequence is 13 residues long. CDR3 bases: TGTGCCAGCTCTCTTACAGGGATATGGGAGCAGTTCTTC. This translates into CASSLTGIWEQFF.

The chain joins TRBV7-8 to TRBJ2-7; the D gene is possibly TRBD1 (5 bases). Germline V gene lookup returns CDR1 SGHVS and CDR2 FQNEAQ. This CDR3 region has 17 residues. V lost 7 bases, J lost 2 bases, and 24 bases lay in between. The CDR3 DNA is TGTGCCAGCACCCCCCCCATCGTGGGGCCTCTAACCTACGAGCAGTACTTC. It specifies CASTPPIVGPLTYEQYF.

This clone occurred a few times. V and J are TRBV7-9 and TRBJ2-1; D possibly uses TRBD1 or TRBD2 (5 bases each). Trimming shortened V by 5 bases and J by 8 bases, and 16 bases separated the two germline ends. The length of the CDR3 is 14 residues. Germline V gene lookup returns CDR1 SEHNR and CDR2 FQNEAQ (reference sequence). The CDR3 is CASSLPFGTYEQFF. CDR3 nucleotides: TGTGCCAGCAGCCTCCCCTTCGGGACCTATGAGCAGTTCTTC.

This clone appeared a single time. V usage is TRBV6-5 and J usage is TRBJ1-3; D gene uncertain. Germline V gives CDR1 MNHEY, CDR2 SVGAGI. Trimming shortened V by 0 bases and J by 1 base, and 10 bases separated the two germline ends. The CDR3 runs 16 residues. The CDR3 DNA reads as TGTGCCAGCAGTTACTCCGTGCATGAATCTGGAAACACCATATATTTT. This encodes CASSYSVHESGNTIYF.